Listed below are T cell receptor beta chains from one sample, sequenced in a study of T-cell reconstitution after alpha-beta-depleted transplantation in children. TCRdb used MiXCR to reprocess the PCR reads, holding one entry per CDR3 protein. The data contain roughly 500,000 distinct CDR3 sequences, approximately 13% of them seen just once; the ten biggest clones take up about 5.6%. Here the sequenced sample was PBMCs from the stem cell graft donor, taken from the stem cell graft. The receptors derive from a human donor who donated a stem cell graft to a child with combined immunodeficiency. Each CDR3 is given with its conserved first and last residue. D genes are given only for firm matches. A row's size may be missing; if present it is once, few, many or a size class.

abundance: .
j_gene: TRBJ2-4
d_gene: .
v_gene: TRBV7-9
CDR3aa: CASSLVGAKNIQYF
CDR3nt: TGTGCCAGCAGCTTAGTTGGTGCCAAAAACATTCAGTACTTC

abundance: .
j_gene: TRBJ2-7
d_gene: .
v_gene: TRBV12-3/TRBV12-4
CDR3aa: CASSLGGQRLYF
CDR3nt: TGTGCCAGCAGTTTAGGTGGACAGAGGCTGTACTTC

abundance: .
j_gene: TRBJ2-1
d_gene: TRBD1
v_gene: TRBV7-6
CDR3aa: CASSFDTTGGSYNEQFF
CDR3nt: TGTGCCAGCAGCTTCGACACGACAGGGGGAAGCTACAATGAGCAGTTCTTC

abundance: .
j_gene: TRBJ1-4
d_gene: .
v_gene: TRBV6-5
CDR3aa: CASSSARDATNEKLFF
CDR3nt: TGTGCCAGCAGTTCCGCCCGCGATGCAACTAATGAAAAACTGTTTTTT

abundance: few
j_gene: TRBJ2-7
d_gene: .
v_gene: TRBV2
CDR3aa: CASRTSSSGEQYF
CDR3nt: TGTGCCAGCAGGACTTCTAGCTCCGGCGAGCAGTACTTC

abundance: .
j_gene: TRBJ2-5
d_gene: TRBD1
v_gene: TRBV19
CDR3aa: CASSTWDRQETQYF
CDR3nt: TGTGCCAGTAGTACCTGGGACAGGCAAGAGACCCAGTACTTC

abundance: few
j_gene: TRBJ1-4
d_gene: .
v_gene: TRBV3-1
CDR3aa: CASSRYLQATNEKLFF
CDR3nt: TGTGCCAGCAGCCGATACCTCCAGGCAACTAATGAAAAACTGTTTTTT

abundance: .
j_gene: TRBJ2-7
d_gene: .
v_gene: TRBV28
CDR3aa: CASSSRFVYEQYF
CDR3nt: TGTGCCAGCAGTTCCCGGTTTGTATACGAGCAGTACTTC

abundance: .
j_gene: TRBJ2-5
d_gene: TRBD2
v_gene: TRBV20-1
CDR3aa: CSATRAERGPEETQYF
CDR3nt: TGCAGTGCTACCAGAGCGGAGCGGGGCCCAGAGGAGACCCAGTACTTC

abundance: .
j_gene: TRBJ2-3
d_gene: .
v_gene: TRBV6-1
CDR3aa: CASSEDPDTDTQYF
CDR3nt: TGTGCCAGCAGTGAGGACCCTGACACAGATACGCAGTATTTT

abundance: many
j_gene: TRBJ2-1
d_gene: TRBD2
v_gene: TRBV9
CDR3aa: CASSSLGRGGSDEQFF
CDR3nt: TGTGCCAGCAGCTCCCTCGGGCGGGGGGGCTCCGATGAGCAGTTCTTC

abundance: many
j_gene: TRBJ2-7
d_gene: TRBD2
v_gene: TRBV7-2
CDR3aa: CASSSTGLATSEQYF
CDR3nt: TGTGCCAGCAGCTCCACGGGACTAGCGACGTCCGAGCAGTACTTC

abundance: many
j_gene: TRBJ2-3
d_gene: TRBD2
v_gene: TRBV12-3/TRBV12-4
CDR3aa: CASTRGLAGIDTQYF
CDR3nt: TGTGCCAGCACCAGGGGACTAGCGGGAATTGATACGCAGTATTTT

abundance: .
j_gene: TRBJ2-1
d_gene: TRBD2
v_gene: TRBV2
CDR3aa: CASCPRTSGRAGSYNEQFF
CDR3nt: TGTGCCAGCTGCCCTCGGACTAGCGGGAGGGCCGGCTCCTACAATGAGCAGTTCTTC

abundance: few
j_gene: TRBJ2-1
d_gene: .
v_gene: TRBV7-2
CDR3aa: CASSLNLEQFF
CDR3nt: TGTGCCAGCAGCTTAAATCTAGAACAGTTCTTC

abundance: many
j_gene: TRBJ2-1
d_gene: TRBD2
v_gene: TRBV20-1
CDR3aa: CSAREPQAGDHNEQFF
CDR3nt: TGCAGTGCTAGAGAACCACAAGCGGGGGATCACAATGAGCAGTTCTTC

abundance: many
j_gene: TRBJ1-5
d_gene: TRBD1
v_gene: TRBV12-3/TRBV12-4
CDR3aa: CASSPGTGSNQPQHF
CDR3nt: TGTGCCAGCAGTCCCGGGACAGGTAGCAATCAGCCCCAGCATTTT

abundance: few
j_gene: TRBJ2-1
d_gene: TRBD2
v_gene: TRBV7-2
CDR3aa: CASSFPGGAYNEQFF
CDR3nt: TGTGCCAGCAGCTTCCCCGGGGGGGCCTACAATGAGCAGTTCTTC

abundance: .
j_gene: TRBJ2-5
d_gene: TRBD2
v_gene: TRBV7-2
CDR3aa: CASSLAGGRGAWETQYF
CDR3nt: TGTGCCAGCAGCTTAGCTGGTGGGCGGGGGGCATGGGAGACCCAGTACTTC

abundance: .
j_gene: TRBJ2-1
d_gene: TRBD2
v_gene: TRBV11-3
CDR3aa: CASSPGGSGYNEQFF
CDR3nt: TGTGCCAGCAGCCCCGGGGGTAGCGGGTACAATGAGCAGTTCTTC

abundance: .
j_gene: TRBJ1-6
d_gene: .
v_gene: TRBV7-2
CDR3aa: CASSLAQGRVNSPLHF
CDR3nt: TGTGCCAGCAGCTTAGCCCAGGGACGGGTTAATTCACCCCTCCACTTT

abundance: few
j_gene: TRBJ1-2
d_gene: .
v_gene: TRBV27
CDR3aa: CASSLGPWGYTF
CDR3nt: TGTGCCAGCAGTTTGGGGCCTTGGGGCTACACCTTC

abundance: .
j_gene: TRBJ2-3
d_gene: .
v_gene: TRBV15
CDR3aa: CATSLTVGFTDTQYF
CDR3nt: TGTGCCACCAGCTTGACAGTAGGATTCACAGATACGCAGTATTTT

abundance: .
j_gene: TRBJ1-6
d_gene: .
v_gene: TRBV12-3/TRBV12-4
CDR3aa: CASSPNEVGLNSPLHF
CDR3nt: TGTGCCAGCAGTCCGAATGAGGTCGGGCTGAATTCACCCCTCCACTTT

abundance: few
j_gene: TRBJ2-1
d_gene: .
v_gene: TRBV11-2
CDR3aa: CASSSSEQFF
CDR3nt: TGTGCCAGCAGCTCTTCCGAGCAGTTCTTC

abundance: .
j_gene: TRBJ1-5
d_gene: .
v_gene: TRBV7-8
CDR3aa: CASSRDTRGNQPQHF
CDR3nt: TGTGCCAGCAGCCGGGACACCCGGGGCAATCAGCCCCAGCATTTT

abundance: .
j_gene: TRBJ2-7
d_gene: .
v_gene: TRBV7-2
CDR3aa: CASSPRLNSYEQYF
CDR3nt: TGTGCCAGCAGCCCCCGACTAAACTCCTACGAGCAGTACTTC

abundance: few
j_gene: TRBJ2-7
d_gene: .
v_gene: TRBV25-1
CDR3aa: CASSVRAQQYF
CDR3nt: TGTGCCAGCAGTGTCAGGGCCCAGCAGTACTTC

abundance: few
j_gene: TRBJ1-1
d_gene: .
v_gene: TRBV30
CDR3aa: CAWSLVGTEAFF
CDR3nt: TGTGCCTGGAGTCTGGTCGGAACTGAAGCTTTCTTT

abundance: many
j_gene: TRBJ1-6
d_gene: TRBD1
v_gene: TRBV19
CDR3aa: CASSITGTGNSPLHF
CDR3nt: TGTGCCAGTAGTATCACCGGGACAGGGAATTCACCCCTCCACTTT

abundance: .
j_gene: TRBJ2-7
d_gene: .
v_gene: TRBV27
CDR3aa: CASSFSDSHEQYF
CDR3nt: TGTGCCAGCAGTTTTTCGGACAGCCACGAGCAGTACTTC

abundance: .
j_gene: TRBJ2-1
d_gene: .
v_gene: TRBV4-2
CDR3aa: CASSHGPLSSYNEQFF
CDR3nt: TGTGCCAGCAGCCATGGACCCCTGAGCTCCTACAATGAGCAGTTCTTC

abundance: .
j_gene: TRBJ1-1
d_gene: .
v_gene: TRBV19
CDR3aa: CASSIPPTRRNTEAFF
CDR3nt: TGTGCCAGTAGTATTCCCCCCACAAGGCGGAACACTGAAGCTTTCTTT

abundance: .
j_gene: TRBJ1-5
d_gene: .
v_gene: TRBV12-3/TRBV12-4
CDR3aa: CASTTSGEPQHF
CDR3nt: TGTGCCAGCACTACTTCGGGGGAGCCCCAGCATTTT

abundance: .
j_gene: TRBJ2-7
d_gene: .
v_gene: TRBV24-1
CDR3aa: CASSVLDSSYEQYF
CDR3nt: TGTGCCAGCTCCGTTCTGGACTCCTCCTACGAGCAGTACTTC

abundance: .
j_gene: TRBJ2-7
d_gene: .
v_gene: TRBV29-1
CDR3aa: CSVESGGGTLDHEQYF
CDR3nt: TGCAGCGTTGAATCTGGGGGAGGCACACTGGACCACGAGCAGTACTTC

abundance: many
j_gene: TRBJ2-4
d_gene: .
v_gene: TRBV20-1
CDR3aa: CSARNVAARGNIQYF
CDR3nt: TGCAGTGCTAGAAACGTTGCTGCTAGAGGGAACATTCAGTACTTC

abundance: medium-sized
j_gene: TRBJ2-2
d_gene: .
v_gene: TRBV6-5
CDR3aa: CASSQTRDGELFF
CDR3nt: TGTGCCAGCAGTCAGACTAGGGACGGGGAGCTGTTTTTT

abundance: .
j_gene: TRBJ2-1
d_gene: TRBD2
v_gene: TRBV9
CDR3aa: CASSVEGLAGVNEQFF
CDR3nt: TGTGCCAGCAGCGTAGAGGGACTAGCGGGAGTAAATGAGCAGTTCTTC